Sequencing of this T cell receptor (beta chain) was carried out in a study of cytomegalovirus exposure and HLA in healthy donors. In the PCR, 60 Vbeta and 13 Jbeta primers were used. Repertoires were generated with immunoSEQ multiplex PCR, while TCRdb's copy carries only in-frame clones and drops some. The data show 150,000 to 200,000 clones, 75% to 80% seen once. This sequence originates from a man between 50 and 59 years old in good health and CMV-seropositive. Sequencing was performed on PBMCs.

CDR3 sequence: CASREKTGGNYGYTF. CDR3 DNA: TGTGCCAGCAGGGAGAAGACAGGGGGCAACTATGGCTACACCTTC. This rearrangement joins TRBV2 to TRBJ1-2; the match to TRBD1 covers 10 bases. The junction had 6 bases not matched to a gene; V was cut back by 6 bases and J by 2 bases. Looked up from germline, CDR1 is SNHLY and CDR2 is FYNNEI. The CDR3 length is 15 residues.